This TCR beta chain was found in a study of OX40 agonist ivuxolimab in advanced cancers. Here immunoSEQ multiplex PCR was the method, and the copy in TCRdb shows in-frame clones only, minus some. The sample includes 60,000 or so clones, roughly 90% of them seen just once. This receptor was obtained from an adult with an advanced solid tumor such as melanoma, head and neck, liver or kidney cancer. The material was CD4+ or CD8+ T cells sorted from blood, obtained in a trial of the OX40 agonist ivuxolimab.

The CDR3 spells CSVDALGGYTF. Here the CDR3 DNA reads TGCAGCGTTGACGCACTAGGTGGCTACACCTTC. The chain recombines TRBV29-1 with TRBJ1-2; the D is unclear. V was trimmed by 3 bases and J by 7 bases, leaving 9 bases between them. From germline, CDR1 is SQVTM and CDR2 ANQGSEA. The CDR3 totals 11 residues. The full variable domain, in which reference TRBV29-1 and TRBJ1-2 provide the parts outside the CDR3, is SAVISQKPSRDICQRGTSLTIQCQVDSQVTMMFWYRQQPGQSLTLIATANQGSEATYESGFVIDKFPISRPNLTFSTLTVSNMSPEDSSIYLCSVDALGGYTFGSGTRLTVV.